What follows are 23 T cell receptor beta chains derived from one specimen sequenced in a study of cytomegalovirus exposure and HLA in healthy donors. In the PCR, 60 Vbeta and 13 Jbeta primers were used. Here immunoSEQ multiplex PCR was the method, and the copy in TCRdb shows in-frame clones only, minus some. The sample shows approximately 72,000 clones, 65% to 70% of them seen only once. The sequencing sample was made of PBMCs. These receptors were taken from a man aged 35-49 years in good health and CMV-seropositive.

V gene TRBV2 combines with J gene TRBJ1-5; 7 nucleotides line up with TRBD1. CDR1 and CDR2 (germline): SNHLY, FYNNEI. Losses at the gene ends were 5 bases for V and 5 bases for J; bases not matched to a gene: 12. The CDR3 runs 16 residues. CDR3 loop: CASSPLGTGVDQPQHF. DNA of the CDR3: TGTGCCAGCAGTCCTTTGGGTACAGGGGTTGATCAGCCCCAGCATTTT.

The chain employs TRBV11-2 and TRBJ1-1; TRBD1 is a possible D gene (5 bases). The CDR3 length is 16 residues. The V end was cut by 4 bases, the J end by 4 bases, with 19 bases between. CDR1 SGHAT and CDR2 FQNNGV come from the germline V gene. In DNA form, the CDR3 reads TGTGCCAGCAGCTGGGGGGTTGTTAGGGTGGGCACTGAAGCTTTCTTT. Translating gives CASSWGVVRVGTEAFF.

The J gene is TRBJ1-5, the V gene TRBV19; D not certain. The CDR3 runs 15 residues. V lost 3 bases, J lost 6 bases, and 15 bases lay in between. Germline CDR1 LNHDA, CDR2 SQIVND (reference sequence). The CDR3 nucleotides are TGTGCCAGTAGTATGCGGGCCACCTTCCCTCAGCCCCAGCATTTT. It translates to CASSMRATFPQPQHF. Filled out from reference TRBV19 and TRBJ1-5, the complete variable domain reads DGGITQSPKYLFRKEGQNVTLSCEQNLNHDAMYWYRQDPGQGLRLIYYSQIVNDFQKGDIAEGYSVSREKKESFPLTVTSAQKNPTAFYLCASSMRATFPQPQHFGDGTRLSIL.

This rearrangement joins TRBV10-2 to TRBJ1-1; the match to TRBD1 covers 9 bases. CDR3 length equals 13 residues. Germline V CDR1 and CDR2: WSHSY, SAAADI. V shed 7 bases and J 1 base; nucleotides not matched to a gene: 1. CDR3 bases: TGCGCCAGCAAGGACAGGGGGAACACTGAAGCTTTCTTT. Amino acid sequence: CASKDRGNTEAFF.

The gene calls are TRBV30 and TRBJ2-6; 10 bases are shared with TRBD1. Germline V gene lookup returns CDR1 GTSNPN and CDR2 SVGIG (reference sequence). V was clipped by 2 bases and J by 0 bases; unmatched bases: 13. The CDR3 sequence is 20 residues long. CDR3 protein: CAWSLNLRDRGLSGANVLTF. CDR3 bases: TGTGCCTGGAGTCTAAACCTCCGGGACAGGGGACTCTCTGGGGCCAACGTCCTGACTTTC.

The rearrangement joins TRBV14 to TRBJ1-1, with 7 bases matching TRBD1. Germline lookup yields CDR1 SGHDN and CDR2 FVKESK. Trimming at V came to 6 bases and at J to 0 bases, leaving 4 bases not matched to a gene. This CDR3 is 14 amino acids long. This chain's CDR3 is CASRVTGMNTEAFF. The CDR3 nucleotides are TGTGCCAGCAGGGTGACAGGGATGAACACTGAAGCTTTCTTT.

The J gene is TRBJ1-4, the V gene TRBV5-5, with D perhaps matching TRBD1 (5 bases). The CDR3 consists of 13 residues. The V gene's germline CDR1 is SGHKS and CDR2 YYEKEE (reference sequence). Trimming removed 7 bases at V and 7 bases at J, with 14 bases between. The CDR3 coding sequence is TGTGCCAGCGCCAAGTCGGGGGTTGAAAAACTGTTTTTT. It yields the protein CASAKSGVEKLFF.

The chain carries TRBV6-6 and TRBJ1-3; D gene uncertain. Trimming removed 7 bases from V and 4 bases from J, with 5 bases in between. This CDR3 has 11 residues. Per the germline V gene, CDR1 is MNHNY and CDR2 is SVGAGI (reference sequence). DNA for the CDR3: TGTGCCAGCACGGTCGGAAACACCATATATTTT. Amino acids: CASTVGNTIYF.

To note about this clone: The same CDR3 arises from other DNA sequences in this sample as well. The chain links TRBV4-1 to TRBJ2-3, with D possibly being TRBD1 (7 bases). The CDR3 loop spans 16 amino acids. Germline assignment: CDR1 MGHRA and CDR2 YSYEKL. Trimming took off 3 bases at V and 2 bases at J, with 15 bases between the two ends. The CDR3 sequence is CASSQEGQPHTDTQYF. For the CDR3, the DNA is TGCGCCAGCAGCCAGGAGGGACAGCCCCACACAGATACGCAGTATTTT.

The chain has TRBV5-6 and TRBJ2-5; D not resolved. CDR3 length equals 14 residues. Per germline, CDR1 SGHDT and CDR2 YYEEEE. Trimming removed 0 bases from V and 0 bases from J, with 6 bases in between. Here the CDR3 reads CASSLVADQETQYF. The CDR3 DNA sequence: TGTGCCAGCAGCTTGGTGGCAGACCAAGAGACCCAGTACTTC.

The chain couples TRBV5-1 to TRBJ1-2; TRBD1 aligns across 8 bases. The CDR3 contains 14 residues. CDR1 is SGHRS and CDR2 is YFSETQ in the germline V gene. Trimming removed 5 bases from V and 6 bases from J; junction bases left unmatched: 9. CDR3 sequence reads: CASSSTRTGNGYTF. The CDR3 DNA is TGCGCCAGCAGTTCGACCCGGACAGGGAATGGCTACACCTTC.

The count of this clone is one. This sequence joins TRBV15 and TRBJ2-7; TRBD1 might be the D (6 bases). CDR1 LNHNV and CDR2 YYDKDF come from the germline V gene (reference sequence). The CDR3 is made up of 14 amino acids. Between the trimmed V and J ends, which lost 1 base and 3 bases, there was a span of 10 bases. CDR3 protein: CATSRVQGHYEQYF. The CDR3 DNA sequence: TGTGCCACCAGCAGAGTACAGGGTCACTACGAGCAGTACTTC.

The V call is TRBV5-4, the J call TRBJ1-1; the D gene is possibly TRBD1 (5 bases). This CDR3 is built from 15 residues. Germline V gene lookup returns CDR1 SGHNT and CDR2 YYREEE (reference sequence). Trimming cost V 1 base and J 5 bases, with 15 bases left between them. DNA for the CDR3: TGTGCCAGCAGCTTGAATACAGGCTCGCGGACTGAAGCTTTCTTT. This encodes CASSLNTGSRTEAFF.

V is TRBV7-6 and J is TRBJ2-1, with TRBD2 matching 7 bases. V lost 6 bases to trimming and J lost 9 bases; unmatched junction nucleotides: 5. Germline V lookup: CDR1 SGHVS, CDR2 FNYEAQ. This CDR3 is built from 12 residues. CDR3 DNA: TGTGCCAGCAGACCCACGGGGGGTGAGCAGTTCTTC. As protein: CASRPTGGEQFF.

The chain carries TRBV27 and TRBJ1-1; TRBD1 matches 7 bases. The CDR3 loop spans 15 amino acids. CDR1 MNHEY and CDR2 SMNVEV come from the germline V gene (reference sequence). Unmatched junction bases numbered 8, after V lost 6 bases and J lost 1 base. The CDR3 region has the DNA TGTGCCAGCAGATACCGGACAGGACCGAACACTGAAGCTTTCTTT. Its translation is CASRYRTGPNTEAFF.

The chain employs TRBV2 and TRBJ2-7, with 9 bases identical to TRBD1. The CDR3 is 14 residues long. Germline V gene sequence: CDR1 SNHLY, CDR2 FYNNEI. With V trimmed by 11 bases and J by 7 bases, 15 bases remained unmatched. The CDR3 nucleotides are TGTGCCGCGGCTGGGGACAGGGACCCGAGGGAGCAGTACTTC. Residues: CAAAGDRDPREQYF.

J is TRBJ1-2 and V is TRBV6-4, with 8 bases matching TRBD1. The CDR3 length is 14 residues. V shed 3 bases, J shed 8 bases, and the junction held 8 bases outside the gene matches. Germline V CDR1 and CDR2: MRHNA, SNTAGT. CDR3 region: CASSESTGAGGYTF. The CDR3 nucleotides read TGTGCCAGCAGTGAATCGACAGGGGCCGGGGGCTACACCTTC.

This chain links TRBV11-3 with TRBJ2-5, with a possible D match to TRBD1 (5 bases). The germline CDR1 and CDR2 sequences are SGHNT and YENEEA. Trimming removed 0 bases at V and 2 bases at J, with 7 bases between. CDR3 length: 14 amino acids. CDR3 DNA sequence: TGTGCCAGCAGCTTAGATAGACAGCAAGAGACCCAGTACTTC. Amino acid sequence: CASSLDRQQETQYF.

V is TRBV29-1 and J is TRBJ2-7; TRBD1 is a possible D gene (7 bases). Germline CDR1 reads SQVTM; CDR2 reads ANQGSEA. V dropped 3 bases and J dropped 3 bases, with 12 bases sitting between them. The CDR3 contains 13 residues. This CDR3 reads CSVDGQGGYEQYF. The DNA of the CDR3 is TGCAGCGTTGATGGGCAGGGGGGCTACGAGCAGTACTTC.

In this sample, this clone turned up once. This chain connects TRBV5-5 to TRBJ2-1; the match to TRBD1 covers 10 bases. CDR1 and CDR2 from the germline V gene are SGHKS and YYEKEE (reference sequence). This CDR3 contains 19 residues. Germline trimming cut 1 base from V and 4 bases from J; bases unmatched to any gene: 14. As DNA, the CDR3 is TGTGCCAGCAGCTTGACGGGACAGGGGTCGATTCGGACGTACAATGAGCAGTTCTTC. As protein: CASSLTGQGSIRTYNEQFF.

This clone was picked up a small number of times. The chain combines TRBV5-6 with TRBJ1-5, with 10 bases matching TRBD1. Trimming took 4 bases from V and 4 from J; bases not matched to a gene: 11. Germline V gives CDR1 SGHDT, CDR2 YYEEEE. The CDR3 runs to 17 residues. The CDR3 is CASSRTGTGVKNQPQHF. Here the CDR3 DNA reads TGTGCCAGCAGCCGAACCGGGACAGGGGTCAAAAATCAGCCCCAGCATTTT.

The chain carries TRBV2 and TRBJ2-5; 8 bases line up with TRBD2. The CDR3 length is 15 residues. V lost 3 bases to trimming and J lost 2 bases; unmatched junction nucleotides: 5. Germline loops: CDR1 SNHLY, CDR2 FYNNEI. The CDR3 sequence: CASSETSATQETQYF. DNA of the CDR3: TGTGCCAGCAGTGAGACTAGCGCAACACAAGAGACCCAGTACTTC.

The J gene is TRBJ1-5, the V gene TRBV2; D is unresolved. The germline V gene has CDR1 SNHLY and CDR2 FYNNEI. V shed 6 bases and J shed 5 bases, with 11 bases lying between them. This CDR3 comprises 13 residues. CDR3 nucleotides: TGTGCCAGCAGCGTACAGAGGGATCAGCCCCAGCATTTT. Protein sequence: CASSVQRDQPQHF.